The rows below give T cell receptor beta chains drawn from one sample of a study of human thymus T cells. Here immunoSEQ multiplex PCR was the method, and the copy in TCRdb shows in-frame clones only, minus some. The profile shows about 43,000 clones, roughly 94% of them singletons. The specimen sequenced was blood. Receptors originate from a girl less than two years old with a congenital heart defect but otherwise immunologically healthy. CDR3s include the opening cysteine and the closing phenylalanine or tryptophan. A D gene is named only where the DNA matches it firmly.

CDR3nt	CDR3aa	v_gene	d_gene	j_gene
TGCGCCAGCAGCCCGATAGCGGGAGGGAACATTCAGTACTTC	CASSPIAGGNIQYF	TRBV5-1	TRBD2	TRBJ2-4
TGTGCCAGCAGTTCACTAGTCGGGAGTAGGAATGAGCAGTTCTTC	CASSSLVGSRNEQFF	TRBV27	.	TRBJ2-1
TGTGCCAGTAAGGTTAGCCAGGGAGGGGGCTACAATGAGCAGTTCTTC	CASKVSQGGGYNEQFF	TRBV19	.	TRBJ2-1
TGTGCCAGCAGTGAAAGAGGGGGGCTAGCCCGCACAGATACGCAGTATTTT	CASSERGGLARTDTQYF	TRBV2	.	TRBJ2-3
TGTGCCAGCAGCCAAGAGGGGGCGTGGACGGGGAACACTGAAGCTTTCTTT	CASSQEGAWTGNTEAFF	TRBV4-2	.	TRBJ1-1
TGTGCCAGCAGTTTAGGCAGGGGGCTTGAGCAGTACTTC	CASSLGRGLEQYF	TRBV27	TRBD1	TRBJ2-7
TGCGCCAGCAGTGAGTATCAGGGACTGACCTACGAGCAGTACTTC	CASSEYQGLTYEQYF	TRBV10-2	.	TRBJ2-7
TGTGCCAGCAGCTTGGGACTAGCATTGTCCTACGAGCAGTACTTC	CASSLGLALSYEQYF	TRBV7-2	TRBD2	TRBJ2-7
TGCGCCAGCACTGGGACAGGAGAGACCCAGTACTTC	CASTGTGETQYF	TRBV5-1	TRBD1	TRBJ2-5
TGTGCAAGTCGCTTAGACCGGGACAGGGGCTACGAGCAGTACTTC	CASRLDRDRGYEQYF	TRBV12-2	.	TRBJ2-7
TGTGCCAGCAGCTTAGACGGGGGGACCCACTACGAGCAGTACTTC	CASSLDGGTHYEQYF	TRBV11-2	TRBD2	TRBJ2-7